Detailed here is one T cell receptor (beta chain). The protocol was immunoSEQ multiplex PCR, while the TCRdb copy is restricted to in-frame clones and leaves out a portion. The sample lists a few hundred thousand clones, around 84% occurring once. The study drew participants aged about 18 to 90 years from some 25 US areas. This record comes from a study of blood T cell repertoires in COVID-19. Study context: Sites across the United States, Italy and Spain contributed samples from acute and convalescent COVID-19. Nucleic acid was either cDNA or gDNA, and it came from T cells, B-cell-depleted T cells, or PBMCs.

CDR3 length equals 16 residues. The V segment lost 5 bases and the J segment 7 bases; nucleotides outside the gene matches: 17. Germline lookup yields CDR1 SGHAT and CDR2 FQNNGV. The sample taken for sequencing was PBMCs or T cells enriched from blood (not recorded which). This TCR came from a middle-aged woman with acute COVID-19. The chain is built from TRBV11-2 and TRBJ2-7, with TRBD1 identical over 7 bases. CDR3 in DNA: TGTGCCAGCAGCCTATTGGTAGGGACAGCTACGAGTGAGCAGTACTTC. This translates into CASSLLVGTATSEQYF.